The 2 T cell receptor beta chains presented below share a single source sample, sequenced in a study of cytomegalovirus exposure and HLA in healthy donors. The primer mix had 60 Vbeta and 13 Jbeta primers. Profiling relied on immunoSEQ multiplex PCR, and the TCRdb table lists in-frame clones only, not all of them. This table holds around 86,000 clones, 60% to 80% found once. The sample consisted of PBMCs. These receptors were obtained from a female donor in good health and CMV-seronegative.

V is TRBV5-8 and J is TRBJ2-3; D gene ambiguous. Trimming removed 5 bases from V and 0 bases from J, with 7 bases in between. CDR3 length: 13 amino acids. From germline, CDR1 is SGHTS and CDR2 YDEGEE. CDR3: CASRSRSTDTQYF. The CDR3 nucleotides read TGTGCCAGCAGATCTCGGAGCACAGATACGCAGTATTTT.

The V call is TRBV28, the J call TRBJ2-2, with 10 bases aligning to TRBD2. The CDR3 runs to 16 residues. J lost 1 base, V lost 5 bases, and 4 bases had no gene match. The germline gives CDR1 MDHEN, CDR2 SYDVKM. The CDR3, as DNA: TGTGCCAGCAGTCGATGGACTAGCGGGAACACCGGGGAGCTGTTTTTT. This encodes CASSRWTSGNTGELFF.